The T cell receptor beta chain described here comes from a study of blood T cells in healthy people across ages. Sample-barcoded 5' priming and a J-beta primer mix drove a second PCR of 7 to 11 cycles. TCRdb independently ran MiXCR on the 5' RACE reads; one entry per CDR3 protein. The sample consists of 800,000 to 950,000 distinct CDR3 sequences, about 48% of them appearing once. As to this clonotype: As yet, its antigen is unknown.

Findings of the study overall: Naive and antigen-experienced cells were not separated, limiting conclusive comparison.

CDR3 length: 13 residues. J was trimmed by 2 bases and V by 6 bases; bases with no gene match: 4. CDR1 SQVTM and CDR2 ANQGSEA come from the germline V gene. The specimen was blood. V and J are TRBV29-1 and TRBJ1-2; 9 positions match TRBD1. The sequence derives from a man aged 25-40 years in good health. The chain's CDR3 is CSVGTGQNYGYTF. The CDR3 bases are TGCAGCGTGGGGACAGGGCAGAACTATGGCTACACCTTC.